The following is a TCR beta chain sequence with its context. Antigen unknown. Sequenced by immunoSEQ multiplex PCR; TCRdb stores in-frame clones only, minus some. The sample holds about 350,000 clones, around 88% seen once. The treatment was: some 20 received Ad26.COV2.S at low or high dose, single or two shots; about five received placebo; per-sample allocation not given. Day 63 following the first vaccine or placebo injection was when the samples were taken. The data were obtained in a study of Ad26.COV2.S vaccination and SARS-CoV-2 variants. Study in general: Recipients of Ad26.COV2.S got it intramuscularly, once or twice 56 days apart.

Notes on the study in general: Total T cell responses were possibly underestimated by TCR breadth and depth analyses. People who got the vaccine or the placebo had similar non-spike TCR breadth. Relative to placebo recipients, vaccine recipients exhibited elevated spike-specific TCR breadth.

The V gene's germline CDR1 is MNHEY and CDR2 SVGAGI. Deletions cut 4 bases from V and 6 bases from J, with 10 bases between. The CDR3 loop spans 13 amino acids. The sample was peripheral blood, taken in a trial of Ad26.COV2.S vaccine versus placebo. This TCR derives from a person aged 18-60 years who received the Ad26.COV2.S COVID-19 vaccine or a placebo. This rearrangement joins TRBV6-5 to TRBJ1-5; possibly TRBD1 for D (5 bases). This CDR3 is CASSWEGLQPQHF. CDR3 DNA sequence: TGTGCCAGCAGTTGGGAGGGGCTTCAGCCCCAGCATTTT.